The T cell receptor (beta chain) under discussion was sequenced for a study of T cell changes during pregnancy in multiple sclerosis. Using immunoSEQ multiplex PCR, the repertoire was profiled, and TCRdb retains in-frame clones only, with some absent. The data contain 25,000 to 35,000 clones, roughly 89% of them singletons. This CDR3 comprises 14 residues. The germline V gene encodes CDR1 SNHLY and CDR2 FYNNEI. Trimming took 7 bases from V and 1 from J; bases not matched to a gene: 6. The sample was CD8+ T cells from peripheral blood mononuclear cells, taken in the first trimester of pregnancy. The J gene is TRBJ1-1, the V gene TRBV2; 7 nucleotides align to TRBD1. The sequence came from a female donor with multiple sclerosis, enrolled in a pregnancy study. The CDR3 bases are TGTGCCAGCACTTCGGGACAGACGAACACTGAAGCTTTCTTT. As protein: CASTSGQTNTEAFF.